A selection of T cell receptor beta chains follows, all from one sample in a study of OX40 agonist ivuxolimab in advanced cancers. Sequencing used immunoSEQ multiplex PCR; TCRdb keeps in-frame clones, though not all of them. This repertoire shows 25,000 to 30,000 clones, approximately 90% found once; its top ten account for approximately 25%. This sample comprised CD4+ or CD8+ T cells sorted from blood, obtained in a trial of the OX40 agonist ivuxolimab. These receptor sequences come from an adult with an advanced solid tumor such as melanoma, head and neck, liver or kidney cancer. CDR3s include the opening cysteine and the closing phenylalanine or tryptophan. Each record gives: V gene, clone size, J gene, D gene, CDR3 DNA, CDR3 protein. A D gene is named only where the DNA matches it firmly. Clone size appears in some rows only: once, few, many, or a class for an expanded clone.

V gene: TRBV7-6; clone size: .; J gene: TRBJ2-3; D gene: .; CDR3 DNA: TGTGCCAGCAGCTTCGGGGTCACAAGCACAGATACGCAGTATTTT; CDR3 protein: CASSFGVTSTDTQYF
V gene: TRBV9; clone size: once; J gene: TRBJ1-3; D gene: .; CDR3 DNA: TGTGCCAGCAGCGTAGAACATAACGGGGAAAACACCATATATTTT; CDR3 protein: CASSVEHNGENTIYF
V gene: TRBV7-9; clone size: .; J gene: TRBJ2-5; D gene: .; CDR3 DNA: TGTGCCAGCACCTACCTTGGTGAGACCCAGTACTTC; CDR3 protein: CASTYLGETQYF
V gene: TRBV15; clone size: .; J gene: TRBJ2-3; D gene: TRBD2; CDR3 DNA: TGTGCCACCAGCAGAGACCCCGGACTAGCGGGAATCTCTGCTCCGCAGTATTTT; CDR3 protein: CATSRDPGLAGISAPQYF
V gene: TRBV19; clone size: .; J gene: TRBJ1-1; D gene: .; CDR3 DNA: TGTGCCAGTAGTATTCTCCCGTCTTCGTCGAACACTGAAGCTTTCTTT; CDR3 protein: CASSILPSSSNTEAFF
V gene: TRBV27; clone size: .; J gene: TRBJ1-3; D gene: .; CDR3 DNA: TGTGCCAGCAGTCCTATAAGCCCTCGGTCCACCGGCTCTGGAAACACCATATATTTT; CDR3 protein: CASSPISPRSTGSGNTIYF
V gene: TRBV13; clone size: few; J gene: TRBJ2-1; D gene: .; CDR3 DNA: TGTGCCAGCAGCTTATACTTAGCTGGGAGCTCCTACAATGAGCAGTTCTTC; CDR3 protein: CASSLYLAGSSYNEQFF
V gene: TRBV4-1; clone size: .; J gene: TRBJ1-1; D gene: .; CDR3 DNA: TGCGCCAGCAGCCAAGTTCCCGGGACTATATCCCCCGAAGCTTTCTTT; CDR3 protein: CASSQVPGTISPEAFF
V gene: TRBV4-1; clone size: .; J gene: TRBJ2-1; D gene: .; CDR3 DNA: TGCGCCAGCAGCGTAGACTACCACAATGAGCAGTTCTTC; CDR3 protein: CASSVDYHNEQFF
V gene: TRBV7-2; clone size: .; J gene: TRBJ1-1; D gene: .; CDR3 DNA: TGTGCCAGCAGCTTAGCGGGGGCTTACGAAACTTTGAGCACTGAAGCTTTCTTT; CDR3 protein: CASSLAGAYETLSTEAFF
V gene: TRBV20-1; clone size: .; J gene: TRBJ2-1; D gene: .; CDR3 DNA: TGCAGTGCTAGAAGCGGAAATGAGCAGTTCTTC; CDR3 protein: CSARSGNEQFF
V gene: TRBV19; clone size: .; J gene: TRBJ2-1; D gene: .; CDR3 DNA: TGTGCCAGTAGTATGCAGGGAAACTCCTACAATGAGCAGTTCTTC; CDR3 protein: CASSMQGNSYNEQFF
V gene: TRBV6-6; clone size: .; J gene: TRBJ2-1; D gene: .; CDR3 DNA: TGTGCCAGCAGTTACTCGAGTTTGGGGGGACAGGAGCAGTTCTTC; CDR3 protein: CASSYSSLGGQEQFF
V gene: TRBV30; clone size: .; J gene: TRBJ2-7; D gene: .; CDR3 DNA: TGTGCCTGGAGTGTGGGCCAGAGCTCCTACGAGCAGTACTTC; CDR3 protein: CAWSVGQSSYEQYF
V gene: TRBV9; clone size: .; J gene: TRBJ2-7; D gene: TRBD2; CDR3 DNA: TGTGCCAGCAGCGTGACTAGCGGAGCCTACGAGCAGTACTTC; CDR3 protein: CASSVTSGAYEQYF
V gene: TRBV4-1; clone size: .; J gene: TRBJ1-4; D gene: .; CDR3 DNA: TGCGCCAGCAGCCACGGCCCTCACATCACCCACAATGAAAAACTGTTTTTT; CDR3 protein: CASSHGPHITHNEKLFF
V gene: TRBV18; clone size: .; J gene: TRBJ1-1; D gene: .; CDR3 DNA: TGTGCCAGCTCACCAGGTCCCCGAACCCCTGAAGCTTTCTTT; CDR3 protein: CASSPGPRTPEAFF
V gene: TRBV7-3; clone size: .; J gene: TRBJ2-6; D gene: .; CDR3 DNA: TGTGCCAGCAGCGAACGCTTACAAAGTCGGGCCAACGTCCTGACTTTC; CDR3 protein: CASSERLQSRANVLTF
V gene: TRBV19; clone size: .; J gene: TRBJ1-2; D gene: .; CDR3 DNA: TGTGCCAGTAGTATGAGCTGGTTACAGGGAAATGGCTACACCTTC; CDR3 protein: CASSMSWLQGNGYTF
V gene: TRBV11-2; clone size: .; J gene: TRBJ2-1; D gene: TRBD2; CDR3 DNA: TGTGCCAGCAGCCTCTATACTAGCGGACCTAACAATGAGCAGTTCTTC; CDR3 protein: CASSLYTSGPNNEQFF
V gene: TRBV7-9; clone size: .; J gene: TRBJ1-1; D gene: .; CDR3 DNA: TGTGCCAGCAGCTTAGTCCGATTAAACACTGAAGCTTTCTTT; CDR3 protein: CASSLVRLNTEAFF
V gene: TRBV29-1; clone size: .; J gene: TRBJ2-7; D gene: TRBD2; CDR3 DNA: TGCAGCGTTGAAGGGACTAGCGCCGAGCAGTACTTC; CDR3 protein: CSVEGTSAEQYF
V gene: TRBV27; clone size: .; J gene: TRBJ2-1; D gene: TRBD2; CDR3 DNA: TGTGCCAGCAGTTTGGCCCTAGCGGGAGGGCTGCTAAATGAGCAGTTCTTC; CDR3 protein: CASSLALAGGLLNEQFF
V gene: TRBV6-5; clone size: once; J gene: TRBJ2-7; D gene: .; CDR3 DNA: TGTGCCAGCAGTTACTCTTATTCGGGACACTTCTACGAGCAGTACTTC; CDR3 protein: CASSYSYSGHFYEQYF
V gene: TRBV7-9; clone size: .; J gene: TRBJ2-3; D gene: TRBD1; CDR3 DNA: TGTGCCAGCAGCTTTGCCCCGGGACAGGGGCGCGCAGATACGCAGTATTTT; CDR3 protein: CASSFAPGQGRADTQYF
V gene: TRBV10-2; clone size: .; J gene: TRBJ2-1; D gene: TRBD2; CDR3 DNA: TGCGCCAGCCTTGAGGGCCTAGCGGATTACAATGAGCAGTTCTTC; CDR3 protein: CASLEGLADYNEQFF
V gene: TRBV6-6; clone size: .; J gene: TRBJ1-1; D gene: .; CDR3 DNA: TGTGCCAGCAAACCAACAGGGAACACTGAAGCTTTCTTT; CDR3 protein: CASKPTGNTEAFF
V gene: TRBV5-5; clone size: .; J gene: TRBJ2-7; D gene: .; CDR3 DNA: TGTGCCAGCTGGGGGTCCTACGAGCAGTACTTC; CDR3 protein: CASWGSYEQYF